The 8 T cell receptor beta chains reported below all come from one sample, sequenced in a study of post-analysis software for immune sequencing data. Study findings and constraints: Controls had lower frequencies than patients of a handful of TRBV segments, which included TRBV5-6, TRBV5-1 and TRBV20-1.

The antigens for these receptors are not known. Unique-molecular-identifier-tagged TCR beta cDNA libraries were used. TCRdb re-called the PCR reads with MiXCR, one entry per CDR3 protein. The table records roughly 430,000 distinct CDR3 sequences, 35% to 45% of them present only once. The specimen was blood. These receptor sequences come from a girl aged 2 to 9 with multiple sclerosis.

This clonotype was seen a handful of times. The chain employs TRBV5-1 and TRBJ2-5, with 10 nucleotides matching TRBD2. J lost 6 bases, V lost 4 bases, and 9 bases had no gene match. The CDR3 is made up of 15 amino acids. Per the germline V gene, CDR1 is SGHRS and CDR2 is YFSETQ. The CDR3 DNA follows: TGCGCCAGCAGCGCCCAGCGGGGGGGCCTTCAGACCCAGTACTTC. It encodes CASSAQRGGLQTQYF.

The chain joins TRBV6-2 or TRBV6-3 to TRBJ1-5, with D possibly TRBD1 on 5 matching bases. Trimming cost V 0 bases and J 4 bases, with 13 bases left between them. Germline CDR1 MNHEY, CDR2 SVGEGT. The CDR3 has 16 amino acids. The CDR3 loop reads CASSYSIGQGNQPQHF. DNA for the CDR3: TGTGCCAGCAGTTACTCGATAGGCCAGGGTAATCAGCCCCAGCATTTT.

The chain is built from TRBV28 and TRBJ2-7; D is uncertain. In germline, CDR1 is MDHEN, CDR2 SYDVKM. CDR3 size: 13 residues. The ends were cut back, 2 bases at V and 3 bases at J, with 8 bases in the middle. The CDR3 loop is CASSLPGYYEQYF. The CDR3 bases are TGTGCCAGCAGTTTACCAGGCTACTACGAGCAGTACTTC. Drawing the rest from reference TRBV28 and TRBJ2-7, the complete variable domain is DVKVTQSSRYLVKRTGEKVFLECVQDMDHENMFWYRQDPGLGLRLIYFSYDVKMKEKGDIPEGYSVSREKKERFSLILESASTNQTSMYLCASSLPGYYEQYFGPGTRLTVT.

The V gene is TRBV29-1, the J gene TRBJ2-3, with D perhaps being TRBD1 or TRBD2 (5 bases each). The CDR3 has 16 residues. Trimming shortened V by 4 bases and J by 1 base, and 18 bases separated the two germline ends. CDR1 and CDR2 from the germline V gene are SQVTM and ANQGSEA. CDR3 in DNA: TGCAGCGTTGGAAGGCGGCCAGGGAGCGGCACAGATACGCAGTATTTT. Residues: CSVGRRPGSGTDTQYF.

V is TRBV20-1 and J is TRBJ2-7; 9 nucleotides line up with TRBD2. Germline V gene data show CDR1 as DFQATT and CDR2 as SNEGSKA (reference sequence). This CDR3 has 15 residues. The V gene end was trimmed by 6 bases and the J gene end by 2 bases; junction bases not matched to a gene: 11. CDR3 nucleotides: TGCAGTGCGCGGGGTGGTAGCGGGAGTCCCTACGAGCAGTACTTC. Translation: CSARGGSGSPYEQYF.

This clonotype was observed a few times. The gene calls are TRBV5-1 and TRBJ2-1, with D possibly called TRBD1 or TRBD2 (6 bases each). The CDR3 extends over 13 amino acids. V was pared by 0 bases and J by 10 bases, with 11 bases between. The germline CDR1 and CDR2 sequences are SGHRS and YFSETQ. Here the CDR3 reads CASSLAGGREQFF. CDR3 DNA: TGCGCCAGCAGCTTGGCCGGGGGCAGAGAGCAGTTCTTC.

The chain combines TRBV5-1 with TRBJ2-1, with TRBD2 matching 11 bases. The CDR3 loop spans 17 amino acids. Per germline, CDR1 SGHRS and CDR2 YFSETQ. The V and J ends lost 4 bases and 0 bases, in that order; junction bases with no gene match: 6. For the CDR3, the DNA is TGCGCCAGCAGCCCGGGACTAGCGGTTGACTCCTACAATGAGCAGTTCTTC. As protein: CASSPGLAVDSYNEQFF.

The chain is built from TRBV4-1 and TRBJ2-3, with TRBD1 matching over 7 bases. V trimming: 4 bases; J trimming: 0 bases; junction bases outside the gene matches: 16. Germline V gene sequence: CDR1 MGHRA, CDR2 YSYEKL. The CDR3 totals 19 residues. CDR3 sequence reads: CASSLLRQGVADSTDTQYF. CDR3 sequence (DNA): TGCGCCAGCAGCCTCTTGAGGCAGGGGGTCGCGGACAGCACAGATACGCAGTATTTT.